These T cell receptor beta chains were read from a single sample in a study of blood T cell repertoires in COVID-19. Libraries were prepared by immunoSEQ multiplex PCR; TCRdb keeps only in-frame clonotypes and omits some of them. The repertoire consists of tens of thousands of clones, with approximately 73% occurring once and the leading ten covering approximately 6.4%. The sample taken for sequencing was peripheral blood. The receptors derive from a woman aged 45-60 years with active or convalescent COVID-19. The CDR3 runs from the conserved cysteine through the conserved F or W. The D gene is left open where the match is weak. For some rows the clone size is stated as once, few or many, or as a class when expanded; others skip it.

D gene: TRBD1
clone size: NA
J gene: TRBJ2-5
V gene: TRBV6-5
CDR3 protein: CASSLMTGYQETQYF
CDR3 DNA: TGTGCCAGCAGCCTTATGACAGGGTACCAAGAGACCCAGTACTTC

D gene: NA
clone size: few
J gene: TRBJ2-7
V gene: TRBV6-5
CDR3 protein: CASSTRGGNIYEQYF
CDR3 DNA: TGTGCCAGCAGTACCCGTGGAGGGAATATCTACGAGCAGTACTTC

D gene: TRBD2
clone size: NA
J gene: TRBJ2-1
V gene: TRBV10-3
CDR3 protein: CAISESTAGGPMSSYNEQFF
CDR3 DNA: TGTGCCATCAGTGAGTCGACAGCGGGAGGGCCCATGAGCTCCTACAATGAGCAGTTCTTC

D gene: TRBD1
clone size: once
J gene: TRBJ2-7
V gene: TRBV2
CDR3 protein: CASSKKAGGHEQYF
CDR3 DNA: TGTGCCAGCAGTAAGAAAGCAGGGGGACACGAGCAGTACTTC

D gene: NA
clone size: few
J gene: TRBJ2-1
V gene: TRBV10-3
CDR3 protein: CAISESPGGSYNEQFF
CDR3 DNA: TGTGCCATCAGTGAGTCCCCAGGGGGGTCCTACAATGAGCAGTTCTTC

D gene: TRBD2
clone size: few
J gene: TRBJ2-3
V gene: TRBV5-1
CDR3 protein: CASSPGLVQVDTQYF
CDR3 DNA: TGCGCCAGCAGCCCTGGACTAGTTCAAGTAGATACGCAGTATTTT

D gene: NA
clone size: few
J gene: TRBJ1-4
V gene: TRBV30
CDR3 protein: CAWSSGATNEKLFF
CDR3 DNA: TGTGCCTGGAGTTCAGGGGCAACTAATGAAAAACTGTTTTTT

D gene: NA
clone size: few
J gene: TRBJ2-7
V gene: TRBV7-8
CDR3 protein: CASSLGVTRRDEQYF
CDR3 DNA: TGTGCCAGCAGCTTAGGGGTCACTCGGAGGGACGAGCAGTACTTC

D gene: NA
clone size: NA
J gene: TRBJ2-1
V gene: TRBV12-5
CDR3 protein: CASGLVKEGRGLYNEQFF
CDR3 DNA: TGTGCTAGTGGTTTGGTAAAAGAAGGAAGAGGACTATACAATGAGCAGTTCTTC

D gene: NA
clone size: NA
J gene: TRBJ1-1
V gene: TRBV3-1/TRBV3-2
CDR3 protein: CASSQLSGNTEAFF
CDR3 DNA: TGTGCCAGCAGCCAATTATCAGGGAACACTGAAGCTTTCTTT

D gene: NA
clone size: NA
J gene: TRBJ1-1
V gene: TRBV19
CDR3 protein: CASSIERRLTPNTEAFF
CDR3 DNA: TGTGCCAGTAGTATAGAGCGTCGGTTGACACCTAACACTGAAGCTTTCTTT

D gene: NA
clone size: NA
J gene: TRBJ1-2
V gene: TRBV6-5
CDR3 protein: CASSYRLGARGYGYTF
CDR3 DNA: TGTGCCAGCAGTTACCGCTTGGGGGCCCGGGGCTATGGCTACACCTTC

D gene: TRBD1
clone size: NA
J gene: TRBJ1-1
V gene: TRBV27
CDR3 protein: CASSYFGQGQKAFF
CDR3 DNA: TGTGCCAGCAGTTATTTCGGACAGGGGCAGAAAGCTTTCTTT

D gene: NA
clone size: NA
J gene: TRBJ1-1
V gene: TRBV7-2
CDR3 protein: CASSFQQGNAFF
CDR3 DNA: TGTGCCAGCAGCTTTCAACAGGGCAACGCTTTCTTT

D gene: TRBD2
clone size: once
J gene: TRBJ2-7
V gene: TRBV4-1
CDR3 protein: CASSPLAASYEQYF
CDR3 DNA: TGCGCCAGCAGCCCACTAGCGGCTTCCTACGAGCAGTACTTC

D gene: TRBD1
clone size: NA
J gene: TRBJ2-7
V gene: TRBV27
CDR3 protein: CASSFGTAYEQYF
CDR3 DNA: TGTGCCAGCAGTTTCGGGACAGCCTACGAGCAGTACTTC

D gene: NA
clone size: few
J gene: TRBJ2-1
V gene: TRBV21-1
CDR3 protein: CASSAPLASAYNEQFF
CDR3 DNA: TGTGCCAGCAGCGCCCCACTAGCGTCGGCCTACAATGAGCAGTTCTTC

D gene: TRBD1
clone size: few
J gene: TRBJ2-3
V gene: TRBV27
CDR3 protein: CASSLGQGRDTQYF
CDR3 DNA: TGTGCCAGCAGCCTTGGACAGGGGAGGGACACGCAGTATTTT

D gene: TRBD1
clone size: few
J gene: TRBJ2-5
V gene: TRBV19
CDR3 protein: CASSARQQGISETQYF
CDR3 DNA: TGTGCCAGTAGTGCCCGTCAACAGGGGATATCGGAGACCCAGTACTTC

D gene: NA
clone size: NA
J gene: TRBJ1-1
V gene: TRBV19
CDR3 protein: CASSVKSPVATEAFF
CDR3 DNA: TGTGCCAGTAGTGTTAAGTCCCCGGTTGCCACTGAAGCTTTCTTT

D gene: TRBD2
clone size: NA
J gene: TRBJ2-7
V gene: TRBV4-2
CDR3 protein: CASSQGKRGLAGGEQYF
CDR3 DNA: TGTGCCAGCAGCCAAGGGAAACGTGGACTAGCGGGAGGCGAGCAGTACTTC

D gene: NA
clone size: NA
J gene: TRBJ2-5
V gene: TRBV7-9
CDR3 protein: CASSPSWRAQETQYF
CDR3 DNA: TGTGCCAGCAGCCCCAGCTGGAGGGCCCAAGAGACCCAGTACTTC

D gene: NA
clone size: NA
J gene: TRBJ2-5
V gene: TRBV7-6
CDR3 protein: CASSPGQRGTQYF
CDR3 DNA: TGTGCCAGCAGCCCCGGACAGCGAGGGACCCAGTACTTC

D gene: NA
clone size: NA
J gene: TRBJ1-2
V gene: TRBV30
CDR3 protein: CAWSVRGSTNYGYTF
CDR3 DNA: TGTGCCTGGAGTGTACGAGGGAGCACTAACTATGGCTACACCTTC

D gene: TRBD2
clone size: few
J gene: TRBJ2-5
V gene: TRBV6-2/TRBV6-3
CDR3 protein: CASSYRSSGWVKTQYF
CDR3 DNA: TGTGCCAGCAGTTACAGGAGTAGCGGGTGGGTGAAGACCCAGTACTTC

D gene: TRBD1
clone size: NA
J gene: TRBJ2-1
V gene: TRBV13
CDR3 protein: CASSLVQGFMNEQFF
CDR3 DNA: TGTGCCAGCAGCTTAGTACAGGGGTTTATGAATGAGCAGTTCTTC

D gene: TRBD1
clone size: NA
J gene: TRBJ1-2
V gene: TRBV9
CDR3 protein: CASSALQGAGGYTF
CDR3 DNA: TGTGCCAGCAGCGCCTTACAGGGGGCAGGGGGCTACACCTTC

D gene: TRBD2
clone size: NA
J gene: TRBJ2-1
V gene: TRBV4-2
CDR3 protein: CASSQGGRGSEQFF
CDR3 DNA: TGTGCCAGCAGCCAAGGCGGGAGGGGCAGTGAGCAGTTCTTC

D gene: NA
clone size: NA
J gene: TRBJ1-2
V gene: TRBV3-1/TRBV3-2
CDR3 protein: CASSQDFGQGNHGYTF
CDR3 DNA: TGTGCCAGCAGCCAAGATTTCGGGCAGGGGAATCATGGCTACACCTTC

D gene: TRBD2
clone size: NA
J gene: TRBJ2-5
V gene: TRBV4-3
CDR3 protein: CASSHPPAGLALWETQYF
CDR3 DNA: TGCGCCAGCAGCCATCCACCGGCGGGACTAGCTTTATGGGAGACCCAGTACTTC

D gene: TRBD2
clone size: NA
J gene: TRBJ2-1
V gene: TRBV9
CDR3 protein: CASSSHGVRTSGFSYNEQFF
CDR3 DNA: TGTGCCAGCAGCTCTCATGGAGTTAGGACTAGCGGGTTCTCCTACAATGAGCAGTTCTTC

D gene: NA
clone size: NA
J gene: TRBJ1-2
V gene: TRBV3-1/TRBV3-2
CDR3 protein: CASSPLGGAVGYTF
CDR3 DNA: TGTGCCAGCAGCCCGCTCGGGGGGGCCGTAGGCTACACCTTC

D gene: TRBD2
clone size: NA
J gene: TRBJ2-3
V gene: TRBV27
CDR3 protein: CASSPLAGGPTDTQYF
CDR3 DNA: TGTGCCAGCAGTCCTCTAGCGGGAGGACCGACAGATACGCAGTATTTT

D gene: TRBD1
clone size: many
J gene: TRBJ2-2
V gene: TRBV5-8
CDR3 protein: CASSLGQGSLMGELFF
CDR3 DNA: TGTGCCAGCAGCCTGGGACAGGGGAGCCTAATGGGGGAGCTGTTTTTT

D gene: NA
clone size: few
J gene: TRBJ1-2
V gene: TRBV19
CDR3 protein: CASSINSGGYTF
CDR3 DNA: TGTGCCAGTAGTATAAACAGCGGCGGCTACACCTTC

D gene: NA
clone size: NA
J gene: TRBJ2-7
V gene: TRBV9
CDR3 protein: CASSPQTGSNYEQYF
CDR3 DNA: TGTGCCAGCAGCCCACAAACAGGGTCGAACTACGAGCAGTACTTC

D gene: NA
clone size: NA
J gene: TRBJ2-3
V gene: TRBV2
CDR3 protein: CASTGNTDTQYF
CDR3 DNA: TGTGCCAGTACCGGGAACACAGATACGCAGTATTTT

D gene: NA
clone size: NA
J gene: TRBJ1-1
V gene: TRBV4-3
CDR3 protein: CASSQGTAGMGTEAFF
CDR3 DNA: TGCGCCAGCAGCCAAGGGACGGCAGGGATGGGGACTGAAGCTTTCTTT

D gene: NA
clone size: NA
J gene: TRBJ1-4
V gene: TRBV2
CDR3 protein: CASSEGEENEKLFF
CDR3 DNA: TGTGCCAGCAGTGAAGGAGAGGAAAATGAAAAACTGTTTTTT

D gene: TRBD2
clone size: NA
J gene: TRBJ2-1
V gene: TRBV19
CDR3 protein: CASSMVPLLAGGRGEQFF
CDR3 DNA: TGTGCCAGTAGTATGGTCCCCCTACTAGCGGGAGGCCGGGGGGAGCAGTTCTTC

D gene: TRBD1
clone size: NA
J gene: TRBJ1-3
V gene: TRBV9
CDR3 protein: CASSGGQGNTIYF
CDR3 DNA: TGTGCCAGCAGCGGGGGACAGGGAAACACCATATATTTT

D gene: NA
clone size: NA
J gene: TRBJ1-1
V gene: TRBV3-1/TRBV3-2
CDR3 protein: CASSQGQGWLNTEAFF
CDR3 DNA: TGTGCCAGCAGCCAAGGCCAGGGGTGGCTGAACACTGAAGCTTTCTTT

D gene: NA
clone size: NA
J gene: TRBJ1-1
V gene: TRBV7-9
CDR3 protein: CASSAYAVRDTEAFF
CDR3 DNA: TGTGCCAGCAGCGCATATGCTGTGAGGGACACTGAAGCTTTCTTT

D gene: NA
clone size: few
J gene: TRBJ1-2
V gene: TRBV7-2
CDR3 protein: CASSLNRERGYTF
CDR3 DNA: TGTGCCAGCAGCTTGAACAGGGAGCGAGGCTACACCTTC

D gene: TRBD1
clone size: NA
J gene: TRBJ2-7
V gene: TRBV30
CDR3 protein: CAWSRDRGDEQYF
CDR3 DNA: TGTGCCTGGAGTCGGGACAGGGGGGACGAGCAGTACTTC

D gene: NA
clone size: NA
J gene: TRBJ1-5
V gene: TRBV7-2
CDR3 protein: CTSSLESRGPQHF
CDR3 DNA: TGTACCAGCAGCTTAGAAAGCAGAGGGCCCCAGCATTTT

D gene: NA
clone size: NA
J gene: TRBJ1-4
V gene: TRBV7-2
CDR3 protein: CASSLYRNGNEKLFF
CDR3 DNA: TGTGCCAGCAGCTTATATCGGAACGGGAATGAAAAACTGTTTTTT

D gene: TRBD2
clone size: NA
J gene: TRBJ2-2
V gene: TRBV7-8
CDR3 protein: CASSLGASGRGTGELFF
CDR3 DNA: TGTGCCAGCAGCTTAGGGGCTAGCGGGCGGGGCACCGGGGAGCTGTTTTTT

D gene: TRBD1
clone size: NA
J gene: TRBJ1-1
V gene: TRBV29-1
CDR3 protein: CSVEARGRGTEAFF
CDR3 DNA: TGCAGCGTTGAAGCCAGGGGGCGAGGTACTGAAGCTTTCTTT

D gene: NA
clone size: NA
J gene: TRBJ2-7
V gene: TRBV6-1
CDR3 protein: CASSEGSGFTGFEQYF
CDR3 DNA: TGTGCCAGCAGTGAAGGATCTGGCTTCACAGGGTTCGAGCAGTACTTC

D gene: NA
clone size: NA
J gene: TRBJ2-7
V gene: TRBV21-1
CDR3 protein: CASKHPREFPYEQYF
CDR3 DNA: TGTGCCAGCAAACATCCCCGGGAGTTCCCCTACGAGCAGTACTTC

D gene: TRBD1
clone size: few
J gene: TRBJ1-1
V gene: TRBV19
CDR3 protein: CASSIPRQGAEAFF
CDR3 DNA: TGTGCCAGTAGTATCCCTAGGCAGGGGGCTGAAGCTTTCTTT

D gene: NA
clone size: NA
J gene: TRBJ1-2
V gene: TRBV2
CDR3 protein: CASSERGGADGYTF
CDR3 DNA: TGTGCCAGCAGTGAACGGGGGGGCGCGGATGGCTACACCTTC

D gene: TRBD1
clone size: NA
J gene: TRBJ2-3
V gene: TRBV7-8
CDR3 protein: CASSLWGRRGTTDTQYF
CDR3 DNA: TGTGCCAGCAGCTTGTGGGGCCGCAGGGGGACGACAGATACGCAGTATTTT

D gene: NA
clone size: NA
J gene: TRBJ1-2
V gene: TRBV27
CDR3 protein: CASSPTGYGYTF
CDR3 DNA: TGTGCCAGCAGTCCGACGGGCTATGGCTACACCTTC

D gene: NA
clone size: NA
J gene: TRBJ1-2
V gene: TRBV3-1/TRBV3-2
CDR3 protein: CASSPTGVRDGYTF
CDR3 DNA: TGTGCCAGCAGCCCCACGGGGGTTCGGGATGGCTACACCTTC

D gene: NA
clone size: once
J gene: TRBJ2-1
V gene: TRBV2
CDR3 protein: CASSESPLSYNEQFF
CDR3 DNA: TGTGCCAGCAGTGAAAGCCCCCTCTCCTACAATGAGCAGTTCTTC